Below are 27 T cell receptor beta chains sequenced from a single sample in a study of blood T cell repertoires in COVID-19. Here immunoSEQ multiplex PCR was the method, and the copy in TCRdb shows in-frame clones only, minus some. The repertoire has some 230,000 clones, 70% to 85% of them found once; the top ten carry about 15%. Sequenced material: PBMCs or T cells enriched from blood (not recorded which). All receptors come from a man in his forties who had recovered from COVID-19.

The gene calls are TRBV6-6 and TRBJ2-3, with 10 bases fitting TRBD2. The V gene end was trimmed by 7 bases and the J gene end by 5 bases; junction bases not matched to a gene: 6. The germline gives CDR1 MNHNY, CDR2 SVGAGI (reference sequence). The CDR3 sequence is 14 residues long. CDR3 loop: CASNLAGAVDTQYF. The CDR3 region has the DNA TGTGCCAGCAACCTAGCGGGGGCCGTAGATACGCAGTATTTT.

This chain links TRBV6-2 or TRBV6-3 with TRBJ2-3; 10 positions agree with TRBD2. The CDR3 runs to 15 residues. J lost 3 bases, V lost 6 bases, and 6 bases had no gene match. CDR1 and CDR2 (germline): MNHEY, SVGEGT. The CDR3: CASSPFSGRTDTQYF. CDR3 DNA: TGTGCCAGCAGCCCCTTTAGCGGGAGGACAGATACGCAGTATTTT.

The chain has TRBV27 and TRBJ2-5; D perhaps matches TRBD2 (5 bases). The germline CDR1 and CDR2 sequences are MNHEY and SMNVEV (reference sequence). The ends were cut back, 1 base at V and 1 base at J, with 13 bases in the middle. CDR3 length equals 16 residues. CDR3 nucleotides: TGTGCCAGCAGTTTATTCGAGGGCCTTATCCAAGAGACCCAGTACTTC. This sequence encodes CASSLFEGLIQETQYF.

This clone appeared a single time. The genes are TRBV7-9 and TRBJ2-7; 9 nucleotides line up with TRBD2. This CDR3 region has 18 residues. Germline lookup yields CDR1 SEHNR and CDR2 FQNEAQ (reference sequence). The V and J ends lost 5 bases and 0 bases, in that order; junction bases with no gene match: 14. The CDR3 protein is CASSLPAQGSGSSYEQYF. The DNA for the CDR3 is TGTGCCAGCAGCCTGCCCGCCCAGGGTAGCGGGAGCTCCTACGAGCAGTACTTC.

This chain's CDR3 is CASSLLWGGDSNSPLHF. In DNA form, the CDR3 reads TGTGCCAGCAGCTTGTTATGGGGGGGCGACAGTAATTCACCCCTCCACTTT. This sequence joins TRBV5-4 and TRBJ1-6, with D possibly TRBD1 on 6 matching bases. Germline loops: CDR1 SGHNT, CDR2 YYREEE (reference sequence). The CDR3 consists of 17 residues. Trimming pared 1 base from V and 6 bases from J, leaving 17 bases between.

The CDR3 DNA reads as TGTGCCAGCTCACCGGGTACTAGCGTTCAAGGGAGAGAGACCCAGTACTTC. Its translation is CASSPGTSVQGRETQYF. This sequence joins TRBV18 and TRBJ2-5; 7 nucleotides match TRBD2. V gave up 3 bases and J gave up 4 bases; unmatched junction bases: 14. The germline gives CDR1 KGHSH, CDR2 LQKENI. The CDR3 runs to 17 residues.

The rearrangement uses TRBV11-2 and TRBJ1-4; 9 bases map to TRBD1. V dropped 4 bases and J dropped 10; count of bases not matched to a gene: 16. Per germline, CDR1 SGHAT and CDR2 FQNNGV. The CDR3 sequence is 17 residues long. The CDR3 reads CASSSLGPGQGRGKLFF. CDR3 bases: TGTGCCAGCAGCTCTCTTGGGCCGGGACAGGGTAGGGGAAAACTGTTTTTT.

As to this clone: At one end the junction does not follow the germline gene, possibly because of a read error. The rearrangement links TRBV28 to TRBJ1-2; TRBD1 matches at 7 bases. Germline assignment: CDR1 MDHEN and CDR2 SYDVKM. This CDR3 is built from 12 residues. The CDR3 DNA reads as TGTGCCAGCAGTTTATCGACGGGACAGCCCTACTTC. It yields the protein CASSLSTGQPYF.

The genes are TRBV4-1 and TRBJ1-4; D might be TRBD1 (6 bases). The ends were cut back, 8 bases at V and 8 bases at J, with 15 bases in the middle. This CDR3 is built from 13 residues. Germline assignment: CDR1 MGHRA and CDR2 YSYEKL. CDR3 nucleotides: TGCGCCAGCGCACTGGGAAGGGGGGAAAAACTGTTTTTT. The encoded protein is CASALGRGEKLFF.

This rearrangement joins TRBV7-2 to TRBJ1-2; weak D call: TRBD1 (6 bases). Trimming cost V 1 base and J 1 base, with 10 bases left between them. This CDR3 has 15 residues. Germline CDR1 reads SGHTA; CDR2 reads FQGNSA. DNA of the CDR3: TGTGCCAGCAGCTTAGGGGCAGGGGTTAACTATGGCTACACCTTC. This translates into CASSLGAGVNYGYTF.

V and J are TRBV19 and TRBJ2-7; D is perhaps TRBD1 (5 bases). Germline values: CDR1 LNHDA, CDR2 SQIVND (reference sequence). V was trimmed by 4 bases and J by 0 bases, leaving 13 bases between them. This CDR3 region has 15 residues. Here the CDR3 reads CASSSAGWLSYEQYF. The CDR3 nucleotides are TGTGCCAGTAGTAGTGCAGGGTGGCTCTCCTACGAGCAGTACTTC.

CDR3 coding DNA: TGTGCCACCAGTCGGGCGGGGAACAATGAGCAGTTCTTC. Its protein is CATSRAGNNEQFF. This chain connects TRBV24-1 to TRBJ2-1; D is perhaps TRBD2 (6 bases). The CDR3 has 13 residues. Germline V gene lookup returns CDR1 KGHDR and CDR2 SFDVKD. Trimming cost V 6 bases and J 5 bases, with 10 bases left between them.

The chain employs TRBV28 and TRBJ1-2; 7 bases line up with TRBD1. The CDR3 spans 13 residues. With 6 bases clipped from V and 5 bases from J, the junction kept 6 bases outside the gene matches. The germline V gene has CDR1 MDHEN and CDR2 SYDVKM. CDR3 in amino acids: CASSRLTGYGYTF. The CDR3 DNA sequence: TGTGCCAGCAGCAGACTGACAGGGTATGGCTACACCTTC.

The V gene is TRBV27, the J gene TRBJ2-1; 7 bases agree with TRBD2. The germline CDR1 and CDR2 sequences are MNHEY and SMNVEV (reference sequence). The V gene end was trimmed by 6 bases and the J gene end by 5 bases; junction bases not matched to a gene: 4. This CDR3 region has 13 residues. CDR3 region: CASRASGNNEQFF. CDR3 nucleotides: TGTGCCAGCAGGGCTAGCGGAAACAATGAGCAGTTCTTC.

This CDR3 reads CASSLVLAATEQFF. The CDR3 nucleotides are TGTGCCAGCAGCTTAGTTCTAGCGGCTACGGAGCAGTTCTTC. The rearrangement uses TRBV7-7 and TRBJ2-1, with 7 bases identical to TRBD2. J was trimmed by 10 bases and V by 1 base; bases with no gene match: 7. CDR3 length: 14 amino acids. The germline CDR1 and CDR2 sequences are SSHAT and FNYEAQ (reference sequence).

This chain connects TRBV7-9 to TRBJ1-2; weak D call: TRBD1 (5 bases). Germline CDR1 is SEHNR and CDR2 is FQNEAQ (reference sequence). There are 12 residues in the CDR3. The V end was cut by 5 bases, the J end by 8 bases, with 12 bases between. This chain's CDR3 is CASSTRQGGYTF. The CDR3 DNA reads TGTGCCAGCAGCACTCGGCAGGGAGGCTACACCTTC. The complete variable domain, with remaining parts taken from reference TRBV7-9 and TRBJ1-2, reads DTGVSQNPRHKITKRGQNVTFRCDPISEHNRLYWYRQTLGQGPEFLTYFQNEAQLEKSRLLSDRFSAERPKGSFSTLEIQRTEQGDSAMYLCASSTRQGGYTFGSGTRLTVV.

J is TRBJ2-5 and V is TRBV11-2; D is unresolved. The germline gives CDR1 SGHAT, CDR2 FQNNGV. V lost 0 bases and J lost 7, with 6 bases in between. The CDR3 runs 12 residues. The CDR3 bases are TGTGCCAGCAGCTTAGATTACGGGACCCAGTACTTC. Translating it yields CASSLDYGTQYF.

This sequence joins TRBV4-1 and TRBJ2-7; D may be TRBD2 (6 bases). Between the trimmed V and J ends, which lost 2 bases and 4 bases, there was a span of 24 bases. This CDR3 region has 18 residues. The V gene's germline CDR1 is MGHRA and CDR2 YSYEKL. CDR3 loop: CASSQLPLAGLGSYEQYF. The CDR3, as DNA: TGCGCCAGCAGCCAACTCCCCCTTGCGGGACTGGGGTCGTACGAGCAGTACTTC.

This clone was detected a few times. The rearrangement uses TRBV28 and TRBJ1-2; TRBD1 aligns across 7 bases. V trimming: 5 bases; J trimming: 8 bases; junction bases outside the gene matches: 5. The V gene's germline CDR1 is MDHEN and CDR2 SYDVKM. This CDR3 is built from 12 residues. CDR3 DNA sequence: TGTGCCAGCAGTGAGGGGGCGCGAGGCTACACCTTC. Residues: CASSEGARGYTF.

The chain is built from TRBV18 and TRBJ2-1, with 11 nucleotides matching TRBD2. Trimming removed 5 bases from V and 2 bases from J; junction bases left unmatched: 5. This CDR3 is 16 amino acids long. Per germline, CDR1 KGHSH and CDR2 LQKENI. The CDR3 is CASSTSSGRPYNEQFF. The CDR3 coding sequence is TGTGCCAGCTCAACTTCTAGCGGGAGGCCCTACAATGAGCAGTTCTTC.

V gene TRBV24-1 combines with J gene TRBJ1-2, with D possibly matching TRBD1 (6 bases). Germline lookup yields CDR1 KGHDR and CDR2 SFDVKD. The ends were cut back, 3 bases at V and 7 bases at J, with 14 bases in the middle. The CDR3 extends over 14 amino acids. The CDR3 sequence: CATSDPGAGGGYTF. CDR3 in DNA: TGTGCCACCAGTGATCCAGGGGCGGGAGGTGGCTACACCTTC.

This chain links TRBV5-1 with TRBJ2-5, with D possibly TRBD2 on 7 matching bases. CDR1 and CDR2 from the germline V gene are SGHRS and YFSETQ. Trimming cost V 4 bases and J 4 bases, with 20 bases left between them. The CDR3 is 16 residues long. CDR3 region: CASSPLASGGVETQYF. The CDR3 DNA reads TGCGCCAGCAGCCCACTAGCCTCGGGGGGCGTAGAGACCCAGTACTTC.

The chain uses TRBV6-5 and TRBJ1-1; D call uncertain. V lost 8 bases to trimming and J lost 1 base, with 11 bases between them. The CDR3 contains 13 residues. Germline V lookup: CDR1 MNHEY, CDR2 SVGAGI. CDR3 sequence (DNA): TGTGCCAGCGTTCGGGTCGGGAACACTGAAGCTTTCTTT. Translated, it gives CASVRVGNTEAFF.

The count of this clone is one. J is TRBJ2-1 and V is TRBV18; D may be TRBD1 (6 bases). Per germline, CDR1 KGHSH and CDR2 LQKENI. Trimming removed 5 bases at V and 1 base at J, with 9 bases between. This CDR3 has 14 residues. The CDR3 spells CASSGQGSYNEQFF. CDR3 coding DNA: TGTGCCAGCTCAGGGCAGGGGTCCTACAATGAGCAGTTCTTC.

CDR3 in amino acids: CASSLVWDRGTGELFF. For the CDR3, the DNA is TGTGCCAGCAGCTTGGTATGGGACAGGGGAACCGGGGAGCTGTTTTTT. V usage is TRBV5-5 and J usage is TRBJ2-2, with 10 bases aligning to TRBD1. CDR1 and CDR2 (germline): SGHKS, YYEKEE (reference sequence). V trimming: 0 bases; J trimming: 5 bases; junction bases outside the gene matches: 4. The CDR3 covers 16 residues.

This clone was observed a single time. V is TRBV5-1 and J is TRBJ2-1; weak D call: TRBD1 (6 bases). CDR3 length: 15 amino acids. Trimming left V 0 bases short and J 7 bases short, with 14 bases between. Looked up from germline, CDR1 is SGHRS and CDR2 is YFSETQ. CDR3: CASSLVGARMNEQFF. Here the CDR3 DNA reads TGCGCCAGCAGCTTGGTGGGGGCACGGATGAATGAGCAGTTCTTC.

V is TRBV7-9 and J is TRBJ1-1; TRBD1 might be the D (5 bases). V was trimmed by 5 bases and J by 1 base, leaving 11 bases between them. Per germline, CDR1 SEHNR and CDR2 FQNEAQ (reference sequence). This CDR3 region has 14 residues. The CDR3 is CASSPGLQNTEAFF. Written as DNA, the CDR3 is TGTGCCAGCAGCCCGGGACTGCAGAACACTGAAGCTTTCTTT.